The TCR beta chain under discussion was sequenced for a study of breast tumors, draining lymph nodes, adjacent tissues. Whole-study results and caveats: Luminal-like breast cancer showed significantly greater tumor-nontumor repertoire similarity than basal-like breast cancer did.

This clonotype showed up just a few times. What it binds is not known. Samples came from axillary lymph nodes draining the breast cancer. TCRdb ran MiXCR on the multiplex PCR reads and lists one entry per CDR3 protein. In the table there are approximately 250,000 distinct CDR3 sequences, around 35% of which are singletons. CDR1 DFQATT and CDR2 SNEGSKA come from the germline V gene (reference sequence). This CDR3 has 16 amino acids. After removal of 0 bases from V and 4 bases from J, the junction contained 6 bases not matched to a gene. V gene TRBV20-1 combines with J gene TRBJ2-2, with 9 bases identical to TRBD1. This TCR was recovered from a female donor with breast cancer. Some clones in this sample may be carry-over from other donors' samples. The sample consisted of axillary lymph node tissue. The CDR3 spells CSARDGTGIPTGELFF. The CDR3 DNA follows: TGCAGTGCTAGAGACGGGACAGGGATACCCACCGGGGAGCTGTTTTTT.